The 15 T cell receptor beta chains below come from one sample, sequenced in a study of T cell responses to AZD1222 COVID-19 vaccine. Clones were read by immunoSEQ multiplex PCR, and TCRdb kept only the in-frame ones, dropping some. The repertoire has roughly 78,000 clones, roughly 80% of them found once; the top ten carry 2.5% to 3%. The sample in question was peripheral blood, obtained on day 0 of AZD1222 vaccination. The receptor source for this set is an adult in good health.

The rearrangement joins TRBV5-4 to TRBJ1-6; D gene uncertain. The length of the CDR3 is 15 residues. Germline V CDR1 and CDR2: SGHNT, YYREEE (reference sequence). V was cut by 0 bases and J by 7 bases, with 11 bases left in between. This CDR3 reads CASSLGPLGNSPLHF. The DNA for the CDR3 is TGTGCCAGCAGCTTGGGGCCCTTGGGGAATTCACCCCTCCACTTT.

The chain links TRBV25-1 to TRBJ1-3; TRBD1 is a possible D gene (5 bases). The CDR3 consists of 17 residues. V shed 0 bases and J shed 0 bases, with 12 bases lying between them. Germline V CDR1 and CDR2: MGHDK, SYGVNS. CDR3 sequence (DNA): TGTGCCAGCAGTGAATATACAGGCTCTTACTCTGGAAACACCATATATTTT. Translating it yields CASSEYTGSYSGNTIYF. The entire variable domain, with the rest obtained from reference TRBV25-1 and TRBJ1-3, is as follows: EADIYQTPRYLVIGTGKKITLECSQTMGHDKMYWYQQDPGMELHLIHYSYGVNSTEKGDLSSESTVSRIRTEHFPLTLESARPSHTSQYLCASSEYTGSYSGNTIYFGEGSWLTVV.

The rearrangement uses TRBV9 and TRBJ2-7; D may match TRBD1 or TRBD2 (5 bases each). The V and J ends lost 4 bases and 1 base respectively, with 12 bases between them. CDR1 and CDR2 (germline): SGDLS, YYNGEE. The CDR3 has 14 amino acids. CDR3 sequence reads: CASSPRDRSYEQYF. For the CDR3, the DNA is TGTGCCAGCAGCCCACGGGACCGTTCCTACGAGCAGTACTTC.

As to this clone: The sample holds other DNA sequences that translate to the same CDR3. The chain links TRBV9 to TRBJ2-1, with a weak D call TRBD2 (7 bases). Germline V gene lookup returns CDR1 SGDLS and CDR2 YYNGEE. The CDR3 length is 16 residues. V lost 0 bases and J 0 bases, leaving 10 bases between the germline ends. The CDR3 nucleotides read TGTGCCAGCAGCGTAGGAGGGGGGGGCTCCTACAATGAGCAGTTCTTC. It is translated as CASSVGGGGSYNEQFF. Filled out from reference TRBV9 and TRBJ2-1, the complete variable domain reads DSGVTQTPKHLITATGQRVTLRCSPRSGDLSVYWYQQSLDQGLQFLIQYYNGEERAKGNILERFSAQQFPDLHSELNLSSLELGDSALYFCASSVGGGGSYNEQFFGPGTRLTVL.

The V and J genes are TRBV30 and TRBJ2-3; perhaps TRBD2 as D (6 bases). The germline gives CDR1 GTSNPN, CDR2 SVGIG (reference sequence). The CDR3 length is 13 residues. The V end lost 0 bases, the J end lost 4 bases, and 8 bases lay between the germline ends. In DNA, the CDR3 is TGTGCCTGGAGTGTACGGAGGGCAGATACGCAGTATTTT. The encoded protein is CAWSVRRADTQYF.

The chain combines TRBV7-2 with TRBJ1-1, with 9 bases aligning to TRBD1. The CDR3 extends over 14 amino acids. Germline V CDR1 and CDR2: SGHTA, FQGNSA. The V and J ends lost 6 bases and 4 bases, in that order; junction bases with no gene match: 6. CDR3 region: CASSQTGGATEAFF. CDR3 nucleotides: TGTGCCAGCAGTCAGACAGGGGGGGCCACTGAAGCTTTCTTT.

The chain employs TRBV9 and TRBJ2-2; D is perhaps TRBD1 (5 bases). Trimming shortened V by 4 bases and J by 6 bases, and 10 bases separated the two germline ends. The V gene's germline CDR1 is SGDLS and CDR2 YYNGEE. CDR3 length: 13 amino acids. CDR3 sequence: CASSTAGSGELFF. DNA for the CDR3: TGTGCCAGCAGCACCGCAGGGTCCGGGGAGCTGTTTTTT.

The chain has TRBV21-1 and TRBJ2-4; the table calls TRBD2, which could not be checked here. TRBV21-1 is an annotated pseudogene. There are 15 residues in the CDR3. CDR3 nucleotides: TGTGCCAGCAGCAAACCGACTATTCAGAAAAACATTCAGTACTTC. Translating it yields CASSKPTIQKNIQYF.

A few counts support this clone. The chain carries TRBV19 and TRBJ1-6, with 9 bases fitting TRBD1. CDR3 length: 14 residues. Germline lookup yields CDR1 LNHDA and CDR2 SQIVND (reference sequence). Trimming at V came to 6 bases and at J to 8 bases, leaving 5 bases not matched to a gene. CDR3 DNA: TGTGCCAGTAGCGGGGACAGGGTGGATTCACCCCTCCACTTT. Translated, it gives CASSGDRVDSPLHF.

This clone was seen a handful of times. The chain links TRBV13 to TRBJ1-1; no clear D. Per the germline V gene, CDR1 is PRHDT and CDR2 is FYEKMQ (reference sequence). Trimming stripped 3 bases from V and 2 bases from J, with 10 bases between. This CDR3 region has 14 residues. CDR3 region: CASSLGRLNTEAFF. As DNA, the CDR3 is TGTGCCAGCAGCTTGGGCAGGCTCAACACTGAAGCTTTCTTT.

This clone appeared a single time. Here the CDR3 DNA reads TGCGCCAGCAGCTTGGAGCAAGGGTCCTCGGGCACTGAAGCTTTCTTT. Translating it yields CASSLEQGSSGTEAFF. The genes are TRBV5-1 and TRBJ1-1, with no clear D. There are 16 residues in the CDR3. The V and J ends lost 0 bases and 4 bases respectively, with 16 bases between them. Germline V gene lookup returns CDR1 SGHRS and CDR2 YFSETQ. Drawing the rest from reference TRBV5-1 and TRBJ1-1, the complete variable domain is KAGVTQTPRYLIKTRGQQVTLSCSPISGHRSVSWYQQTPGQGLQFLFEYFSETQRNKGNFPGRFSGRQFSNSRSEMNVSTLELGDSALYLCASSLEQGSSGTEAFFGQGTRLTVV.

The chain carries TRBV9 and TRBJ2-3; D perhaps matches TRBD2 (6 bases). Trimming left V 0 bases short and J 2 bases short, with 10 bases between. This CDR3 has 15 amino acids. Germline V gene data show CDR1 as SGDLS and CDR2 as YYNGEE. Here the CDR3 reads CASSVGGMYTDTQYF. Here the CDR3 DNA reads TGTGCCAGCAGCGTAGGCGGGATGTACACAGATACGCAGTATTTT.

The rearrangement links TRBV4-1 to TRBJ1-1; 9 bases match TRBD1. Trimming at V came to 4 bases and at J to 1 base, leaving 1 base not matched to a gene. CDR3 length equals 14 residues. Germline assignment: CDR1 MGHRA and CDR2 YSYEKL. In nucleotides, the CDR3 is TGCGCCAGCAGCCGGACAGGGGAGAACACTGAAGCTTTCTTT. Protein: CASSRTGENTEAFF.

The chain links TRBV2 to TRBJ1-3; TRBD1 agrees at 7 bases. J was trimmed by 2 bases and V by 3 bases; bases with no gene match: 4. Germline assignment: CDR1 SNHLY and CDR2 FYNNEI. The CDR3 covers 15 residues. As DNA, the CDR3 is TGTGCCAGCAGTGACGGACAGGCCCCTGGAAACACCATATATTTT. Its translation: CASSDGQAPGNTIYF.

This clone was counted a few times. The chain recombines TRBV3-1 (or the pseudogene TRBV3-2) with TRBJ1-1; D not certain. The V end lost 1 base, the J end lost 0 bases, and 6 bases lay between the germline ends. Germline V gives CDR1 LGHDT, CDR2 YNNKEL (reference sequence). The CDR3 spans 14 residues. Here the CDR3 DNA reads TGTGCCAGCAGCCAAGGGGGAATGAACACTGAAGCTTTCTTT. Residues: CASSQGGMNTEAFF.